The T cell receptor beta chain under discussion was sequenced for a study of regulatory T cells in long-lasting Graves disease. This clonotype was recorded a few times. Its target is unknown. Study results and limitations: What was studied was peripheral blood only, and not thyroid tissue.

Time point defined: persistent/refractory GD, antithyroid drugs over 5 years with positive TRAb. The TCR library was prepared using RNA isolated from PBMCs. CDR3 length: 14 amino acids. V gave up 6 bases and J gave up 6 bases; unmatched junction bases: 11. Germline V CDR1 and CDR2: MNHNS, SASEGT. Assembly of TCR beta libraries relied on iRepertoire HTBI primers together with Arm-PCR of CDR3 regions. TCRdb re-analysed the multiplex PCR reads in MiXCR, keeping a single row per CDR3 protein. The sample contains approximately 400,000 distinct CDR3 sequences, less than 30% of which appear only once. The chain links TRBV6-1 to TRBJ2-7, with TRBD1 matching 7 bases. The receptor's source is a woman aged 40 to 50 with Graves disease. The material was peripheral blood mononuclear cells (PBMCs), obtained when the disease was refractory, from a patient treated with antithyroid drugs. In nucleotides, the CDR3 is TGTGCCAGCAGCCGCCTAGGGGGCATCGGCGAGCAGTACTTC. This sequence encodes CASSRLGGIGEQYF.